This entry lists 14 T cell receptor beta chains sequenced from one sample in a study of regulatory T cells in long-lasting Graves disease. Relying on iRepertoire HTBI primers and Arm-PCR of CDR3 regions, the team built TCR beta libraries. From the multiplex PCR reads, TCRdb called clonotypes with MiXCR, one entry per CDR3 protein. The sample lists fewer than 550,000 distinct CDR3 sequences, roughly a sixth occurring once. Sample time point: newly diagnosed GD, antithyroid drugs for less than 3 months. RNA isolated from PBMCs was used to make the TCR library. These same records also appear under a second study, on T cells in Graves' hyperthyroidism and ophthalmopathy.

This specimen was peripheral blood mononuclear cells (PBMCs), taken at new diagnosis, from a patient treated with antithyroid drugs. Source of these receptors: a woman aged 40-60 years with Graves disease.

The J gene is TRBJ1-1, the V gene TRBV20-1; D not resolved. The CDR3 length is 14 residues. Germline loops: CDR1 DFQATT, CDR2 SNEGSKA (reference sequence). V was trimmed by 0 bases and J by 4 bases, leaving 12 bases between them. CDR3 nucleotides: TGCAGTGCTAGAGATAAAGGCCTCGGCACTGAAGCTTTCTTT. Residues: CSARDKGLGTEAFF.

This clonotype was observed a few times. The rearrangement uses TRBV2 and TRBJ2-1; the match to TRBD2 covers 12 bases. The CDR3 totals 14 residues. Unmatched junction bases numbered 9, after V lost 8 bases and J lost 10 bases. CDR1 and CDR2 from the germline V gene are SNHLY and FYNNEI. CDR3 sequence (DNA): TGTGCCAGCCTTAATTCGGGACTAGCGGGCGAGCAGTTCTTC. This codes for CASLNSGLAGEQFF.

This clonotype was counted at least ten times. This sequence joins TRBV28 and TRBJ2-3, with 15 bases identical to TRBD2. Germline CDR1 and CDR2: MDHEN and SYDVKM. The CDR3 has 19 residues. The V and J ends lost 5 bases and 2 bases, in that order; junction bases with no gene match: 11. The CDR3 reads CASSPMGTSGGTPTDTQYF. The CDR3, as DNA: TGTGCCAGCAGTCCGATGGGGACTAGCGGGGGGACACCCACAGATACGCAGTATTTT. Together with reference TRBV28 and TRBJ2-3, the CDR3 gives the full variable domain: DVKVTQSSRYLVKRTGEKVFLECVQDMDHENMFWYRQDPGLGLRLIYFSYDVKMKEKGDIPEGYSVSREKKERFSLILESASTNQTSMYLCASSPMGTSGGTPTDTQYFGPGTRLTVL.

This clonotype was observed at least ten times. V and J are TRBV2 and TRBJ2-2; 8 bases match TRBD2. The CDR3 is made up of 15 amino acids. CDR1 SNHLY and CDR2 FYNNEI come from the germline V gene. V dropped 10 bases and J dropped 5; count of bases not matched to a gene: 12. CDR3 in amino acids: CANDRGGLGTGELFF. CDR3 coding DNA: TGTGCCAACGATCGGGGGGGCCTTGGAACCGGGGAGCTGTTTTTT.

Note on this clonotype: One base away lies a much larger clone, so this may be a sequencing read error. The CDR3 DNA reads as TGTGCCCGGAGTGTCCCGATGGGATTTTACGAGCAGTACTTC. Translation gives CARSVPMGFYEQYF. The chain carries TRBV30 and TRBJ2-7; no clear D gene. The CDR3 is made up of 14 amino acids. Germline-derived CDR1 and CDR2 are GTSNPN and SVGIG (reference sequence).

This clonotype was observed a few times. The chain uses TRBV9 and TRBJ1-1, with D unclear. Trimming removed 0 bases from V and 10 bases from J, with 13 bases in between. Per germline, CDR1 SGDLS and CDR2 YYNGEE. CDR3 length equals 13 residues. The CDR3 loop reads CASSVEGGERAFF. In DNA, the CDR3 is TGTGCCAGCAGCGTAGAAGGTGGGGAGAGAGCTTTCTTT.

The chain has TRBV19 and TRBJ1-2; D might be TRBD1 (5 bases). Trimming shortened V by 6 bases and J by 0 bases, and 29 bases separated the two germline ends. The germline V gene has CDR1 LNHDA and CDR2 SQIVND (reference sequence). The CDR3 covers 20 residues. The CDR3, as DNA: TGTGCCAGTAGAATGATGAGGATTTCTGCGACAGCAGCATCTAACTATGGCTACACCTTC. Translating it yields CASRMMRISATAASNYGYTF.

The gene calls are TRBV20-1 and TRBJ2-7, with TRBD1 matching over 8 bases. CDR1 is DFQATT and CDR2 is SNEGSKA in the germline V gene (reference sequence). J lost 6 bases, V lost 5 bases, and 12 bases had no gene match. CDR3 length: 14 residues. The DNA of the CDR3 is TGCAGTGCTGGAGTCCCCAGGGGGCTCGGCGAGCAGTACTTC. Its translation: CSAGVPRGLGEQYF.

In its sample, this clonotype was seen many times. In DNA, the CDR3 is TGCAGTGCTCCCCTCCCCAGGGCTTTCTTT. It yields the protein CSAPLPRAFF. The rearrangement uses TRBV20-1 and TRBJ1-1; D uncertain. V dropped 5 bases and J dropped 11 bases, with 12 bases sitting between them. This CDR3 is 10 amino acids long. CDR1 is DFQATT, CDR2 SNEGSKA, per germline (reference sequence).

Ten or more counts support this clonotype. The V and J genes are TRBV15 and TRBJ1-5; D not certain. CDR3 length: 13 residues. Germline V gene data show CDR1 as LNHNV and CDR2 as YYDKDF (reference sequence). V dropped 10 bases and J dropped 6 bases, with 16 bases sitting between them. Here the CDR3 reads CAIADKESQPQHF. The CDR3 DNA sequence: TGTGCCATCGCAGACAAGGAGAGTCAGCCCCAGCATTTT.

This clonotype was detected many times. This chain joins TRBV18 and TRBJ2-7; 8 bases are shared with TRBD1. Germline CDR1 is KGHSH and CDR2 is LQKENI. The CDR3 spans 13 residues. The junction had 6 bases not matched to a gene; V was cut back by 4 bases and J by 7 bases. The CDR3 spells CASSQTGEGEQYF. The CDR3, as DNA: TGTGCCAGCTCACAGACAGGGGAAGGGGAGCAGTACTTC.

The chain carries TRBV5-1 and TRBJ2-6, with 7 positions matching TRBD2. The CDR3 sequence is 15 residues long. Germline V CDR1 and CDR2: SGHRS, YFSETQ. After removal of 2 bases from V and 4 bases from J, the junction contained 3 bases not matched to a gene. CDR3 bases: TGCGCCAGCAGCTTCCGGGGGGAAGGGGCCAACGTCCTGACTTTC. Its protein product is CASSFRGEGANVLTF. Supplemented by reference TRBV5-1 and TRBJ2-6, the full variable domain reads KAGVTQTPRYLIKTRGQQVTLSCSPISGHRSVSWYQQTPGQGLQFLFEYFSETQRNKGNFPGRFSGRQFSNSRSEMNVSTLELGDSALYLCASSFRGEGANVLTFGAGSRLTVL.

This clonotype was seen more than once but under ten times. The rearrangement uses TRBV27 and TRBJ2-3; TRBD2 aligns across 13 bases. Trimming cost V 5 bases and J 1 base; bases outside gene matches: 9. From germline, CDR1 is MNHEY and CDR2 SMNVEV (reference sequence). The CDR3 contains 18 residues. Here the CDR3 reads CASSPLTSGGFGTDTQYF. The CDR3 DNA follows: TGTGCCAGCAGTCCCTTGACTAGCGGGGGGTTCGGCACAGATACGCAGTATTTT.

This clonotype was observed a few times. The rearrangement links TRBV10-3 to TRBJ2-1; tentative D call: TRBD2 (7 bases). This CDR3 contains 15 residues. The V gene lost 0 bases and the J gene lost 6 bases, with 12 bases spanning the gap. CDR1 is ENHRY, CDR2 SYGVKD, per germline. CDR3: CAISESGGAINEQFF. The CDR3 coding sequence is TGTGCCATCAGTGAGTCGGGGGGGGCCATCAATGAGCAGTTCTTC.